These 24 T cell receptor beta chains originate from one sample sequenced in a study of CD8+ T cells in alopecia areata. Treatment: oral pan-JAK inhibitor, 5-10 mg twice daily. The authors extracted RNA and reverse transcribed it into cDNA as the sequencing template. Generated by immunoSEQ multiplex PCR, the TCRdb table keeps only in-frame clones and is missing some. The sample records 150,000 or so clones, roughly 58% being singletons. Sequenced here: CD4+ T cells sorted from blood, sampled at roughly week 58, from a patient treated with tofacitinib. The receptors here all came from a human donor with alopecia areata.

The chain couples TRBV7-8 to TRBJ2-1, with D possibly TRBD2 on 6 matching bases. The CDR3 sequence is 16 residues long. CDR1 and CDR2 (germline): SGHVS, FQNEAQ. V was clipped by 4 bases and J by 5 bases, with 18 bases between them. CDR3 amino acids: CASSSLRRGFNNEQFF. The DNA of the CDR3 is TGTGCCAGCAGCTCTCTACGGCGGGGATTTAACAATGAGCAGTTCTTC.

This chain joins TRBV27 and TRBJ1-4; perhaps TRBD1 as D (6 bases). CDR1 MNHEY and CDR2 SMNVEV come from the germline V gene (reference sequence). V gave up 3 bases and J gave up 6 bases, with 11 bases separating them. This CDR3 comprises 14 residues. CDR3 loop: CASSLVRGDEKLFF. CDR3 nucleotides: TGTGCCAGCAGTTTGGTCAGGGGAGATGAAAAACTGTTTTTT. Full variable domain (rest looked up from reference TRBV27 and TRBJ1-4): EAQVTQNPRYLITVTGKKLTVTCSQNMNHEYMSWYRQDPGLGLRQIYYSMNVEVTDKGDVPEGYKVSRKEKRNFPLILESPSPNQTSLYFCASSLVRGDEKLFFGSGTQLSVL.

The chain employs TRBV15 and TRBJ1-6; TRBD1 is a possible D gene (5 bases). In germline, CDR1 is LNHNV, CDR2 YYDKDF (reference sequence). Trimming removed 5 bases at V and 13 bases at J, with 15 bases between. The CDR3 runs to 13 residues. In DNA form, the CDR3 reads TGTGCCACCAGCGGGGGGAAGGTTACCCCCCTCCACTTT. Protein sequence: CATSGGKVTPLHF.

CDR3 coding DNA: TGCAGCGCCCGGGACAGTAGGAATGAAAAACTGTTTTTT. Translated: CSARDSRNEKLFF. The chain couples TRBV29-1 to TRBJ1-4; 7 nucleotides match TRBD1. V lost 7 bases to trimming and J lost 5 bases; unmatched junction nucleotides: 7. The CDR3 contains 13 residues. CDR1 SQVTM and CDR2 ANQGSEA come from the germline V gene. Combining the CDR3 with reference TRBV29-1 and TRBJ1-4 gives the whole variable domain SAVISQKPSRDICQRGTSLTIQCQVDSQVTMMFWYRQQPGQSLTLIATANQGSEATYESGFVIDKFPISRPNLTFSTLTVSNMSPEDSSIYLCSARDSRNEKLFFGSGTQLSVL.

This sequence joins TRBV5-6 and TRBJ2-7; D might be TRBD2 (6 bases). Germline CDR1 and CDR2: SGHDT and YYEEEE. V dropped 6 bases and J dropped 4 bases, with 17 bases sitting between them. CDR3 length equals 14 residues. The CDR3 DNA reads TGTGCCAGCACCTCCGGGACTCAACGATACGAGCAGTACTTC. Its protein product is CASTSGTQRYEQYF.

The chain combines TRBV5-6 with TRBJ2-5; the D is unclear. Germline assignment: CDR1 SGHDT and CDR2 YYEEEE. The CDR3 spans 13 residues. V gave up 4 bases and J gave up 4 bases, with 11 bases separating them. DNA of the CDR3: TGTGCCAGCAGCCCCGGAGCTCGAGAGACCCAGTACTTC. Its protein product is CASSPGARETQYF.

The J gene is TRBJ2-4, the V gene TRBV29-1, with 12 bases fitting TRBD1. The V gene's germline CDR1 is SQVTM and CDR2 ANQGSEA. J lost 1 base, V lost 6 bases, and 7 bases had no gene match. The CDR3 spans 16 residues. For the CDR3, the DNA is TGCAGCGTAGCACCGGGACAGGGGGCCGCCAAAAACATTCAGTACTTC. This translates into CSVAPGQGAAKNIQYF.

This sequence joins TRBV11-2 and TRBJ2-7, with TRBD1 matching 10 bases. This CDR3 comprises 16 residues. V lost 5 bases, J lost 0 bases, and 7 bases stayed unmatched. The germline V gene encodes CDR1 SGHAT and CDR2 FQNNGV. The CDR3, as DNA: TGTGCCAGCAGCGATCCGGGACAGGGGAGCTCCTACGAGCAGTACTTC. Translation: CASSDPGQGSSYEQYF.

The chain links TRBV29-1 to TRBJ2-3; 15 bases line up with TRBD2. V was pared by 8 bases and J by 6 bases, with 6 bases of the junction left unmatched. CDR1 is SQVTM and CDR2 is ANQGSEA in the germline V gene. The CDR3 contains 14 residues. The CDR3 coding sequence is TGCAGCATAGGACTAGCGGGGGGGCCGGATACGCAGTATTTT. Translated, it gives CSIGLAGGPDTQYF.

CDR3 sequence (DNA): TGTGCCAGCAGCTTATCGGCAGAGCAGTACTTC. It yields the protein CASSLSAEQYF. V and J are TRBV7-9 and TRBJ2-7, with D hard to call. Trimming shortened V by 2 bases and J by 7 bases, and 6 bases separated the two germline ends. Germline V gene sequence: CDR1 SEHNR, CDR2 FQNEAQ (reference sequence). The CDR3 runs to 11 residues.

CDR3 DNA: TGCGCCAGCAGCTTGGAAGAGTCTCGGATTAATTCACCCCTCCACTTT. It encodes CASSLEESRINSPLHF. V is TRBV5-1 and J is TRBJ1-6; D is unresolved. The CDR3 runs to 16 residues. The V end was cut by 0 bases, the J end by 6 bases, with 13 bases between. Germline V gives CDR1 SGHRS, CDR2 YFSETQ.

The chain joins TRBV25-1 to TRBJ2-4, with a tentative D call TRBD2 (5 bases). Germline CDR1 MGHDK, CDR2 SYGVNS. V lost 6 bases and J lost 0, with 9 bases in between. The CDR3 contains 14 residues. CDR3 sequence (DNA): TGTGCCAGCAGGGTAGAGGGAGCCAAAAACATTCAGTACTTC. Protein product: CASRVEGAKNIQYF.

The chain carries TRBV2 and TRBJ2-7; D gene unclear. This CDR3 is 12 amino acids long. V lost 4 bases to trimming and J lost 7 bases, with 11 bases between them. Germline V gene sequence: CDR1 SNHLY, CDR2 FYNNEI. The DNA for the CDR3 is TGTGCCAGCAGTGTAGCAGAGTATGAGCAGTACTTC. Protein: CASSVAEYEQYF.

The chain recombines TRBV7-9 with TRBJ1-1; TRBD1 aligns across 10 bases. The CDR3 spans 16 residues. V trimming: 5 bases; J trimming: 4 bases; junction bases outside the gene matches: 10. CDR1 is SEHNR, CDR2 FQNEAQ, per germline (reference sequence). The CDR3 is CASSERQGAMGTEAFF. The CDR3 nucleotides read TGTGCCAGCAGCGAGCGACAGGGGGCGATGGGCACTGAAGCTTTCTTT.

Written as DNA, the CDR3 is TGCGCCAGCAGCCAGGGGGCGACCAATCAGCCCCAGCATTTT. This gives the protein CASSQGATNQPQHF. V is TRBV4-1 and J is TRBJ1-5, with D perhaps TRBD1 (6 bases). Between the trimmed V and J ends, which lost 3 bases and 3 bases, there was a span of 9 bases. CDR3 length: 14 amino acids. Germline values: CDR1 MGHRA, CDR2 YSYEKL.

The chain recombines TRBV30 with TRBJ1-6; D is uncertain. V was pared by 6 bases and J by 5 bases, with 5 bases between. Germline V gene lookup returns CDR1 GTSNPN and CDR2 SVGIG (reference sequence). CDR3 size: 11 residues. This CDR3 is CACGNNSPLHF. The CDR3 nucleotides are TGTGCCTGTGGCAATAATTCACCCCTCCACTTT.

The chain recombines TRBV6-5 with TRBJ2-7; D remains unclear. Trimming pared 1 base from V and 7 bases from J, leaving 14 bases between. Germline CDR1 reads MNHEY; CDR2 reads SVGAGI. This CDR3 comprises 14 residues. CDR3 DNA sequence: TGTGCCAGCAGTTACTACGGAGCTCGACGTGAGCAGTACTTC. This translates into CASSYYGARREQYF.

CDR3 in DNA: TGTGCCAGCAGTCACAGTAGGGGGGCCGAGCAGTACTTC. Its protein product is CASSHSRGAEQYF. The rearrangement joins TRBV27 to TRBJ2-7, with D perhaps assigned TRBD1 or TRBD2 (6 bases each). Trimming took 5 bases from V and 6 from J, leaving 14 bases between them. This CDR3 has 13 residues. Germline CDR1 MNHEY, CDR2 SMNVEV (reference sequence).

This chain joins TRBV18 and TRBJ2-1; TRBD1 aligns across 10 bases. The CDR3 consists of 15 residues. V was pared by 5 bases and J by 3 bases, with 4 bases of the junction left unmatched. The germline gives CDR1 KGHSH, CDR2 LQKENI. Here the CDR3 reads CASSEDRGLYNEQFF. Written as DNA, the CDR3 is TGTGCCAGCTCAGAAGACAGGGGGCTCTACAATGAGCAGTTCTTC. Using reference TRBV18 and TRBJ2-1 for the parts outside the CDR3, the full variable domain is NAGVMQNPRHLVRRRGQEARLRCSPMKGHSHVYWYRQLPEEGLKFMVYLQKENIIDESGMPKERFSAEFPKEGPSILRIQQVVRGDSAAYFCASSEDRGLYNEQFFGPGTRLTVL.

This clone was seen more than once but under ten times. This chain joins TRBV7-6 and TRBJ2-5, with D possibly matching TRBD1 (7 bases). Per the germline V gene, CDR1 is SGHVS and CDR2 is FNYEAQ. Trimming pared 0 bases from V and 5 bases from J, leaving 16 bases between. CDR3 length: 16 amino acids. CDR3 amino acids: CASSLAQGGVSETQYF. Here the CDR3 DNA reads TGTGCCAGCAGCTTAGCGCAGGGGGGTGTGTCGGAGACCCAGTACTTC.

This clone appeared a few times. V is TRBV27 and J is TRBJ2-5; D may match TRBD1 or TRBD2 (5 bases each). Per germline, CDR1 MNHEY and CDR2 SMNVEV (reference sequence). CDR3 size: 13 residues. Trimming took 8 bases from V and 4 from J, leaving 14 bases between them. DNA of the CDR3: TGTGCCAGCCCCCGGGGTAGGGGAGAGACCCAGTACTTC. Translated, it gives CASPRGRGETQYF.

V and J are TRBV2 and TRBJ1-1; no firm D call. Germline CDR1 SNHLY, CDR2 FYNNEI. V was cut by 2 bases and J by 3 bases, with 7 bases left in between. The CDR3 has 13 residues. Here the CDR3 DNA reads TGTGCCAGCAGTGAACGGAGGGACACTGAAGCTTTCTTT. Its translation: CASSERRDTEAFF.

This clone occurred a few times. The DNA of the CDR3 is TGTGCCAGCAGCCCCTCACCCCTCCCACCCAGTACCACAGATACGCAGTATTTT. It translates to CASSPSPLPPSTTDTQYF. The chain is built from TRBV9 and TRBJ2-3; no reliable D call. V was trimmed by 4 bases and J by 2 bases, leaving 23 bases between them. CDR3 length: 18 residues. Germline V lookup: CDR1 SGDLS, CDR2 YYNGEE.

The rearrangement uses TRBV6-5 and TRBJ2-3, with 13 bases lining up with TRBD2. The CDR3 loop spans 16 amino acids. CDR1 and CDR2 (germline): MNHEY, SVGAGI. With V trimmed by 1 base and J by 4 bases, 2 bases remained unmatched. The CDR3 loop is CASSYLLAGGPDTQYF. The CDR3 coding sequence is TGTGCCAGCAGTTACTTACTAGCGGGGGGGCCAGATACGCAGTATTTT.